The 4 T cell receptor beta chains presented below share a single source sample, sequenced in a study of blood T cell repertoires in COVID-19. The repertoire was sequenced with immunoSEQ multiplex PCR; TCRdb's copy has only in-frame clones and lacks some. Of more than 100,000 clones listed, 70% to 85% are singletons. Input material: peripheral blood. These receptors all stem from a human donor with acute or convalescent COVID-19. The donor label of this sample is uncertain.

CDR3 coding DNA: TGCAGGCCGACAGGGGAAACTGAAGCTTTCTTT. Translation: CRPTGETEAFF. The chain combines TRBV20-1 with TRBJ1-1; 8 nucleotides align to TRBD1. Germline assignment: CDR1 DFQATT and CDR2 SNEGSKA (reference sequence). This CDR3 is built from 11 residues.

This clone was seen more than once but under ten times. The J gene is TRBJ1-6, the V gene TRBV30; 7 positions agree with TRBD1. The CDR3 contains 14 residues. Germline V CDR1 and CDR2: GTSNPN, SVGIG (reference sequence). The junction had 9 bases not matched to a gene; V was cut back by 0 bases and J by 13 bases. The CDR3 sequence is CAWSVRGGDGPLHF. Written as DNA, the CDR3 is TGTGCCTGGAGTGTAAGAGGGGGCGATGGGCCCCTCCACTTT.

The V call is TRBV28, the J call TRBJ2-5; 7 nucleotides line up with TRBD1. In germline, CDR1 is MDHEN, CDR2 SYDVKM. The CDR3 totals 15 residues. After removal of 3 bases from V and 2 bases from J, the junction contained 6 bases not matched to a gene. CDR3 DNA: TGTGCCAGCAGTTTTCAGTCGGGACAGCAAGAGACCCAGTACTTC. Residues: CASSFQSGQQETQYF.

V and J are TRBV19 and TRBJ1-3; TRBD1 might be the D (5 bases). CDR1 and CDR2 from the germline V gene are LNHDA and SQIVND (reference sequence). The CDR3 length is 14 residues. V lost 11 bases to trimming and J lost 4 bases, with 18 bases between them. CDR3 in DNA: TGTGCCTCACAGGCGGGAGGACCCGGAAACACCATATATTTT. As protein: CASQAGGPGNTIYF.